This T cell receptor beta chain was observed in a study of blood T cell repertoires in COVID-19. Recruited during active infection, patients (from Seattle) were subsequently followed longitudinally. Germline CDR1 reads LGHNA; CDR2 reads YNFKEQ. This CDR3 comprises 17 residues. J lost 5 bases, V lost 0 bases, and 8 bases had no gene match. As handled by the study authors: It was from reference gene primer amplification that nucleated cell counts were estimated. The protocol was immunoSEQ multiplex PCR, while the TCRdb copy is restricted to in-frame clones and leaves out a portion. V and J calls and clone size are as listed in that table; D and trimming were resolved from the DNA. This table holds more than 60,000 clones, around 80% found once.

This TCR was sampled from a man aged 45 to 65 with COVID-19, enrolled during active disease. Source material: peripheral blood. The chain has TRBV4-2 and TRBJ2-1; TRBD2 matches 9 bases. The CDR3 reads CASSQDLSGGTNNEQFF. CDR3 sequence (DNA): TGTGCCAGCAGCCAAGATTTGAGCGGGGGGACGAACAATGAGCAGTTCTTC.